This is a list of T cell receptor beta chains from one sample in a study of blood T cell repertoires in COVID-19. Some clones are missing from TCRdb's copy, which holds only in-frame ones; the method was immunoSEQ multiplex PCR. Of fewer than 300,000 clones listed, about 87% are singletons. Material for sequencing was peripheral blood. The receptors here all came from a woman aged 45-65 years with COVID-19, enrolled during active disease. Both conserved end residues are trimmed from each CDR3.

TRBV21-1	TRBJ2-3	ASSTSQRNTDTQY
TRBV27	TRBJ1-1	ASSFSQGVGSTEAF
TRBV12-3/TRBV12-4	TRBJ1-1	ASRGRDTEAF
TRBV2	TRBJ1-1	ASRQNLDTEAF
TRBV6-4	TRBJ2-2	ATSTTGGWSGELF
TRBV25-1	TRBJ1-1	ASTYSLNTEAF
TRBV5-6	TRBJ1-6	ASSSGGFQRSPLH
TRBV12-5	TRBJ2-7	ASGLVLGDSPYEQY
TRBV24-1	TRBJ1-2	ATSDSPTGRYGYT
TRBV18	TRBJ1-5	ASSPNAGNQPQH
TRBV5-4	TRBJ2-1	ASSFDSYNEQF
TRBV5-4	TRBJ2-3	ASRGGGRGTDTQY
TRBV5-1	TRBJ1-2	ASSLYQTDSGGYT
TRBV19	TRBJ2-7	ASSIGTGVPYEQY
TRBV30	TRBJ2-7	AWSVHSGRANEQY
TRBV7-9	TRBJ2-7	ASSLSSGDEQY
TRBV25-1	TRBJ1-5	ASSVTGGNQPQH
TRBV13	TRBJ2-2	ASKRLNTGELF
TRBV11-2	TRBJ1-1	ASSLRGTGQIEAF
TRBV24-1	TRBJ1-2	ATYWGASTNYGYT
TRBV18	TRBJ2-7	ASSPGLDFYEQY
TRBV29-1	TRBJ2-1	SVRLAPRREQF
TRBV5-4	TRBJ2-5	ASSLFADWETQY
TRBV6-1	TRBJ1-5	ASSGGNRGRNQPQH
TRBV18	TRBJ2-3	ASSPGDSATDTQY
TRBV7-2	TRBJ2-1	ASSSYNRGNEQF
TRBV24-1	TRBJ2-1	ATSDSGTSNLYNEQF
TRBV10-3	TRBJ1-1	AISGDSAAF
TRBV6-5	TRBJ1-1	ASSRTGGTEAF
TRBV7-9	NA	ASSSLAGGLYQETQY
TRBV9	TRBJ1-5	ASSVAQGGNQPQH
TRBV9	TRBJ2-7	ASSVDLSVSYEQY
TRBV6-5	TRBJ2-3	ASTWDSFTDTQY
TRBV4-2	TRBJ2-1	ASSQYTAGTYNEQF
TRBV18	TRBJ1-1	ASSSTGPPLI
TRBV10-2	TRBJ2-7	ASSAGTSAYEQY
TRBV24-1	TRBJ1-1	ATSDFLGLRAF
TRBV7-3	TRBJ2-5	ASSSGTSGPETQY
TRBV29-1	TRBJ2-5	SVAGAQETQY
TRBV10-1	TRBJ2-3	ASRDSNTDTQY